Listed below are T cell receptor beta chains from one sample, sequenced in a study of T cell repertoires in cytomegalovirus infection. TCRdb passed the reads through MiXCR, listing each CDR3 protein once. The sample holds about 220,000 distinct CDR3 sequences, roughly two fifths seen once. Antigens for these TCRs are unknown. This material consisted of CD8+ T cells from cultured PBMCs, taken from culture after CMV antigen stimulation. The receptors here all came from a human donor in good health (CMV status not recorded). Some clones in this sample may be carry-over from other donors' samples. CDR3s include the opening cysteine and the closing phenylalanine or tryptophan. The D gene is left open where the match is weak. The listing skips clone size in some rows; elsewhere it reads once, few, many or a size class.

>TRBV2|TRBJ2-2|TRBD1|.
CARQGANTGELFF
TGTGCCAGACAGGGGGCGAACACCGGGGAGCTGTTTTTT
>TRBV10-3|TRBJ2-3|.|.
CAIKGGADTQYF
TGTGCCATCAAAGGGGGGGCGGATACGCAGTATTTT
>TRBV7-2|TRBJ2-1|TRBD2|.
CASSLPIAGGGFGPYNEQFF
TGTGCCAGCAGCCTACCTATAGCGGGTGGAGGATTTGGACCCTACAATGAGCAGTTCTTC
>TRBV27|TRBJ2-7|.|.
CASSLSSVGPYEQYF
TGTGCCAGCAGTTTATCCAGCGTCGGGCCCTACGAGCAGTACTTC
>TRBV7-6|TRBJ2-7|.|.
CASSLQGRRGNEQYF
TGTGCCAGCAGCTTACAGGGCCGGAGGGGAAACGAGCAGTACTTC
>TRBV7-6|TRBJ2-1|.|few
CASSLGTGSIYNEQFF
TGTGCCAGCAGCTTGGGGACCGGGTCAATTTACAATGAGCAGTTCTTC
>TRBV27|TRBJ1-1|.|.
CASSAVGGNTEAFF
TGTGCCAGCAGTGCAGTCGGGGGTAACACTGAAGCTTTCTTT
>TRBV11-2|TRBJ2-4|TRBD1|.
CASSIPVPNQGAGNIQYF
TGTGCCAGCAGCATCCCCGTCCCGAACCAGGGGGCCGGAAACATTCAGTACTTC
>TRBV5-1|TRBJ2-2|.|.
CASKRQQNTGELFF
TGCGCCAGCAAGAGACAGCAGAACACCGGGGAGCTGTTTTTT
>TRBV7-3|TRBJ2-3|.|.
CASSLRGTGSTDTQYF
TGTGCCAGCAGCTTGAGGGGTACGGGGTCCACAGATACGCAGTATTTT
>TRBV29-1|TRBJ2-1|.|.
CSSRVDEQFF
TGCAGCTCCCGGGTAGATGAGCAGTTCTTC
>TRBV7-6|TRBJ2-7|TRBD1|few
CASSPRGRGAYEQYF
TGTGCCAGCAGCCCCAGGGGGCGGGGTGCCTACGAGCAGTACTTC
>TRBV6-5|TRBJ2-2|TRBD2|.
CASSYGTSRTGELFF
TGTGCCAGCAGTTACGGGACTAGCAGGACCGGGGAGCTGTTTTTT
>TRBV29-1|TRBJ2-7|TRBD1|.
CSVESVGQGPYEQYF
TGCAGCGTTGAGTCTGTGGGACAGGGACCCTACGAGCAGTACTTC
>TRBV5-5|TRBJ1-4|TRBD1|.
CASRVDRATNEKLFF
TGTGCCAGCAGGGTCGACAGGGCAACTAATGAAAAACTGTTTTTT
>TRBV7-9|TRBJ1-1|.|few
CASNPQGNTEAFF
TGTGCCAGCAACCCACAGGGGAACACTGAAGCTTTCTTT